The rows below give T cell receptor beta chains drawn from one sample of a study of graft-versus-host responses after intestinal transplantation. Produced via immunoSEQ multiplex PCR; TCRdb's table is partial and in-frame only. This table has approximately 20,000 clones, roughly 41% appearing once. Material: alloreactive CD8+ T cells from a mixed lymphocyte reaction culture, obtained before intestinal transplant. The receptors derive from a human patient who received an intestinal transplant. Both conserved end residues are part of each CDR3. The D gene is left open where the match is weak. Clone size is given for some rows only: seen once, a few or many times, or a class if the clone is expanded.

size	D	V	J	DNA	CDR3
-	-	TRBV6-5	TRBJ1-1	TGTGCCAGCAGTTACTCGGGCATCAGGGCCACTGAAGCTTTCTTT	CASSYSGIRATEAFF
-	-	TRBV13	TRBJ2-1	TGTGCCAGCAGCTTATGGGGAAACTCCTACAATGAGCAGTTCTTC	CASSLWGNSYNEQFF
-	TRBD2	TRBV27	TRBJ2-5	TGTGCCAGCAGTCCCGTAGGCGGGGGGGAGACCCAGTACTTC	CASSPVGGGETQYF
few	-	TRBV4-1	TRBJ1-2	TGCGCCAGCAGCCAACCGGACAAGAACTATGGCTACACCTTC	CASSQPDKNYGYTF
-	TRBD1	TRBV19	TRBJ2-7	TGTGCCAGTAGTATAGTAGGAGGGACAGGAGCCTACGAGCAGTACTTC	CASSIVGGTGAYEQYF
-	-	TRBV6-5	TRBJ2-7	TGTGCCAGCAGTGAAGGTAACTCCTACGAGCAGTACTTC	CASSEGNSYEQYF
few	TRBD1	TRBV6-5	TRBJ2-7	TGTGCCAGCAGTTACTCGTTGTGGACAGGCGAGCAGTACTTC	CASSYSLWTGEQYF
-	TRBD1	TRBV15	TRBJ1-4	TGTGCCACCAGCAGACTACCTCAGGGGGCTGAAAAACTGTTTTTT	CATSRLPQGAEKLFF
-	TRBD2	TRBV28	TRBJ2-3	TGTGCCAGCAGCCCGGGACTAGCGGGATCCACAGATACGCAGTATTTT	CASSPGLAGSTDTQYF
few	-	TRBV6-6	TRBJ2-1	TGTGCCAGCAGGCAGTGGAGCTCCTACAATGAGCAGTTCTTC	CASRQWSSYNEQFF
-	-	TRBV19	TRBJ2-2	TGTGCCAGTAGTTGGACCGAGAACACCGGGGAGCTGTTTTTT	CASSWTENTGELFF
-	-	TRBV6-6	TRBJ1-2	TGTGCCAGCAGTTACTCGGCCCCCGCGGGTTTCGGCTACACCTTC	CASSYSAPAGFGYTF
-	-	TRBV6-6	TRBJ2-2	TGTGCCAGCGGTAGAGCGAACACCGGGGAGCTGTTTTTT	CASGRANTGELFF
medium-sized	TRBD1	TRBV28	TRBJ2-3	TGTGCCAGCAGGTGGACAGGGGGGCCCACAGATACGCAGTATTTT	CASRWTGGPTDTQYF
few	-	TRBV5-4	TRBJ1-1	TGTGCCAGCAGCTCCTATAAAACCTTGAACACTGAAGCTTTCTTT	CASSSYKTLNTEAFF
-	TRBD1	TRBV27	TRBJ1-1	TGTGCCAGCAGCTCCGTACAGGGGGCGGCTGAAGCTTTCTTT	CASSSVQGAAEAFF
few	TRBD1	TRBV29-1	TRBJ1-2	TGCAGCGTTGGGGGGACAGGCTATGGCTACACCTTC	CSVGGTGYGYTF
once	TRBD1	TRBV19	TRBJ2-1	TGTGCCAGTACCCCGGACAGGGGGCCCTACAATGAGCAGTTCTTC	CASTPDRGPYNEQFF
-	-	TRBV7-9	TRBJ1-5	TGTGCCAGCAGCTTAGGGGTCGGAGGGATTGGCAATCAGCCCCAGCATTTT	CASSLGVGGIGNQPQHF
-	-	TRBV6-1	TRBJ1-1	TGTGCCAGCAGTGACCGAAGGGCCACGTTATATACTGAAGCTTTCTTT	CASSDRRATLYTEAFF
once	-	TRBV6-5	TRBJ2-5	TGTGCCAGCACCCAACAGGGTTTCCAAGAGACCCAGTACTTC	CASTQQGFQETQYF
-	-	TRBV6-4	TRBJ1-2	TGTGCCAGCAGTGACTCGCACGGGAACTATGGCTACACCTTC	CASSDSHGNYGYTF
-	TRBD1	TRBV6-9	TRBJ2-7	TGTGCCAGCAGGAGGACAGGGGGCGACGAGCAGTACTTC	CASRRTGGDEQYF
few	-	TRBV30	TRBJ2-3	TGTGCCTGGAGTGTACTTGGGATCGATACGCAGTATTTT	CAWSVLGIDTQYF
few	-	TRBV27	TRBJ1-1	TGTGCCAGCAGTCCAGGGGTGACGGCTGAAGCTTTCTTT	CASSPGVTAEAFF
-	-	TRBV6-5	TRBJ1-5	TGTGCCAGCAGCATCGACCGCAATCAGCCCCAGCATTTT	CASSIDRNQPQHF
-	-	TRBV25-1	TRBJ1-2	TGTGCCAGCAGTTCCTGGAACTATGGCTACACCTTC	CASSSWNYGYTF
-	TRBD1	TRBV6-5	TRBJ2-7	TGTGCCAGCAGTTCACCGGGACAGGGGGCATACGAGCAGTACTTC	CASSSPGQGAYEQYF
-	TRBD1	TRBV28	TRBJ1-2	TGTGCCAGCAGTCCCGGGACAGTCAATAACTATGGCTACACCTTC	CASSPGTVNNYGYTF
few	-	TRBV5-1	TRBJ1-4	TGCGCCAGCAGCCCCGCGGGACTGGCTAATGAAAAACTGTTTTTT	CASSPAGLANEKLFF